One and the same sample provided the 17 T cell receptor beta chains below, sequenced in a study of CD8 T cells in Susac syndrome. cDNA came from roughly 0.5 to 1 ug RNA primed by random hexamers. TCRdb passed the immunoSEQ multiplex PCR reads through MiXCR, listing each CDR3 protein once. The sample carries about 200,000 distinct CDR3 sequences, 85% to 95% recorded once. Sequencing was performed on CD4+ T cells from PBMCs. These receptors were taken from a human donor in good health.

V is TRBV30 and J is TRBJ2-1; 7 bases line up with TRBD2. The V and J ends lost 0 bases and 6 bases, in that order; junction bases with no gene match: 11. Germline V CDR1 and CDR2: GTSNPN, SVGIG (reference sequence). This CDR3 comprises 16 residues. This chain's CDR3 is CAWSVFGLAAPNEQFF. The CDR3 nucleotides read TGTGCCTGGAGTGTATTCGGGCTAGCGGCCCCCAATGAGCAGTTCTTC.

CDR3 residues: CASSQGQGDNYGYTF. The CDR3 DNA sequence: TGCGCCAGCAGCCAGGGTCAGGGGGACAACTATGGCTACACCTTC. The J gene is TRBJ1-2, the V gene TRBV4-1; 7 bases are a match to TRBD1. J gave up 2 bases and V 3 bases, and 6 bases lay outside the gene matches. The length of the CDR3 is 15 residues. Germline CDR1 is MGHRA and CDR2 is YSYEKL.

V usage is TRBV28 and J usage is TRBJ1-5; D is ambiguous. V was shortened by 6 bases and J by 2 bases, with 8 bases between the two germline ends. The CDR3 loop spans 13 amino acids. Germline loops: CDR1 MDHEN, CDR2 SYDVKM. The CDR3 loop is CASRYAGNQPQHF. For the CDR3, the DNA is TGTGCCAGCAGGTACGCGGGCAATCAGCCCCAGCATTTT. Combining the CDR3 with reference TRBV28 and TRBJ1-5 gives the whole variable domain DVKVTQSSRYLVKRTGEKVFLECVQDMDHENMFWYRQDPGLGLRLIYFSYDVKMKEKGDIPEGYSVSREKKERFSLILESASTNQTSMYLCASRYAGNQPQHFGDGTRLSIL.

J is TRBJ2-4 and V is TRBV7-2; D remains unclear. In germline, CDR1 is SGHTA, CDR2 FQGNSA. This CDR3 is built from 13 residues. V lost 0 bases and J lost 8, with 8 bases in between. The DNA of the CDR3 is TGTGCCAGCAGCTTAGCCCAGTTTGACATTCAGTACTTC. It yields the protein CASSLAQFDIQYF.

CDR3 sequence: CSAVLATEAFF. The CDR3 bases are TGCAGCGCTGTGCTTGCCACTGAAGCTTTCTTT. V and J are TRBV29-1 and TRBJ1-1, with no clear D. Germline V CDR1 and CDR2: SQVTM, ANQGSEA. Trimming stripped 7 bases from V and 4 bases from J, with 10 bases between. This CDR3 is 11 amino acids long.

This clonotype was observed a single time. This chain links TRBV29-1 with TRBJ2-2, with a possible D match to TRBD1 (5 bases). The germline V gene encodes CDR1 SQVTM and CDR2 ANQGSEA. V was clipped by 4 bases and J by 4 bases, with 7 bases between them. There are 12 residues in the CDR3. CDR3 in amino acids: CSVGQSTGELFF. Written as DNA, the CDR3 is TGCAGCGTTGGACAGAGCACCGGGGAGCTGTTTTTT.

The chain links TRBV27 to TRBJ2-3; 7 nucleotides align to TRBD1. Germline trimming cut 5 bases from V and 2 bases from J; bases unmatched to any gene: 7. The germline CDR1 and CDR2 sequences are MNHEY and SMNVEV (reference sequence). This CDR3 is 15 amino acids long. CDR3 sequence reads: CASSPSGQSTDTQYF. CDR3 coding DNA: TGTGCCAGCAGTCCGTCGGGACAGTCCACAGATACGCAGTATTTT.

This chain uses TRBV5-1 with TRBJ2-2; D assignment may be TRBD1 or TRBD2 (5 bases each). CDR1 and CDR2 from the germline V gene are SGHRS and YFSETQ. With 3 bases removed from V and 5 bases from J, the gap between germline ends came to 17 bases. CDR3 size: 16 residues. CDR3 nucleotides: TGCGCCAGCAGCTGGAATTTGTTTGGGGGAACCGGGGAGCTGTTTTTT. This codes for CASSWNLFGGTGELFF.

This clonotype was seen only once. This rearrangement joins TRBV7-2 to TRBJ1-2, with 8 bases fitting TRBD1. The CDR3 is 16 residues long. Trimming took 0 bases from V and 6 from J; bases not matched to a gene: 9. Germline CDR1 reads SGHTA; CDR2 reads FQGNSA. The CDR3 loop is CASSLAGTGFVDGYTF. The CDR3 DNA follows: TGTGCCAGCAGCTTAGCGGGGACAGGCTTCGTGGATGGCTACACCTTC.

The rearrangement links TRBV6-5 to TRBJ2-1; 11 nucleotides line up with TRBD1. Germline CDR1 reads MNHEY; CDR2 reads SVGAGI. Trimming removed 0 bases from V and 6 bases from J; junction bases left unmatched: 10. This CDR3 is 18 amino acids long. The CDR3 bases are TGTGCCAGCAGTTACTCGATTCTCGGACAGGGGGCGGGCAATGAGCAGTTCTTC. This codes for CASSYSILGQGAGNEQFF.

V gene TRBV7-2 combines with J gene TRBJ2-3; no reliable D call. Germline V gene sequence: CDR1 SGHTA, CDR2 FQGNSA. V was pared by 1 base and J by 0 bases, with 8 bases between. The CDR3 has 15 amino acids. The CDR3 region is CASSLGVQSTDTQYF. CDR3 DNA: TGTGCCAGCAGCTTAGGAGTGCAGAGCACAGATACGCAGTATTTT.

The J gene is TRBJ2-7, the V gene TRBV29-1; D possibly corresponds to TRBD2 (5 bases). This CDR3 is 13 amino acids long. Trimming took 4 bases from V and 9 from J, leaving 19 bases between them. From germline, CDR1 is SQVTM and CDR2 ANQGSEA. Here the CDR3 DNA reads TGCAGCGTTGTCGTTAGCGCCCGTAAAGGGCAGTACTTC. Translated, it gives CSVVVSARKGQYF.

CDR3 nucleotides: TGTGCCAGCAGCCAAGTCACAGGGGGCGCGGGCACTGAAGCTTTCTTT. It encodes CASSQVTGGAGTEAFF. The chain couples TRBV14 to TRBJ1-1; 9 bases match TRBD1. J gave up 4 bases and V 1 base, and 7 bases lay outside the gene matches. This CDR3 has 16 residues. The germline gives CDR1 SGHDN, CDR2 FVKESK. The full variable domain, its missing parts supplied by reference TRBV14 and TRBJ1-1, is EAGVTQFPSHSVIEKGQTVTLRCDPISGHDNLYWYRRVMGKEIKFLLHFVKESKQDESGMPNNRFLAERTGGTYSTLKVQPAELEDSGVYFCASSQVTGGAGTEAFFGQGTRLTVV.

The chain joins TRBV29-1 to TRBJ1-1; possible D gene TRBD1, 5 bases. V was trimmed by 6 bases and J by 8 bases, leaving 10 bases between them. The CDR3 covers 10 residues. Germline V gives CDR1 SQVTM, CDR2 ANQGSEA. The CDR3 loop is CSVVTVEAFF. The CDR3 region has the DNA TGCAGCGTGGTGACAGTCGAAGCTTTCTTT. Variable domain in full (rest from reference TRBV29-1 and TRBJ1-1): SAVISQKPSRDICQRGTSLTIQCQVDSQVTMMFWYRQQPGQSLTLIATANQGSEATYESGFVIDKFPISRPNLTFSTLTVSNMSPEDSSIYLCSVVTVEAFFGQGTRLTVV.

The chain is built from TRBV20-1 and TRBJ2-1; D unclear. Germline lookup yields CDR1 DFQATT and CDR2 SNEGSKA (reference sequence). The CDR3 sequence is 10 residues long. This chain's CDR3 is CRTDGNEQFF. As DNA, the CDR3 is TGCAGAACAGACGGCAATGAGCAGTTCTTC.

The chain carries TRBV20-1 and TRBJ2-7; D remains unclear. There are 11 residues in the CDR3. The V gene lost 3 bases and the J gene lost 6 bases, with 9 bases spanning the gap. The germline gives CDR1 DFQATT, CDR2 SNEGSKA (reference sequence). The CDR3 region has the DNA TGCAGTGCTAGGTCTGGGGTCGAGCAGTACTTC. Translation: CSARSGVEQYF.

This sequence joins TRBV7-2 and TRBJ1-1; D is possibly TRBD1 (5 bases). This CDR3 is 14 amino acids long. Germline assignment: CDR1 SGHTA and CDR2 FQGNSA. V lost 7 bases, J lost 5 bases, and 17 bases lay in between. CDR3 loop: CASNNPPGGTEAFF. CDR3 coding DNA: TGTGCCAGCAACAACCCTCCGGGGGGGACTGAAGCTTTCTTT.